Below are 25 T cell receptor beta chains sequenced from a single sample in a study of T-cell memory formation after mild COVID-19. TCRdb reprocessed the 5' RACE reads via MiXCR and lists one record per CDR3 protein. The repertoire holds roughly 610,000 distinct CDR3 sequences, with roughly 17% as singletons. The sequenced sample consisted of PBMCs or a T cell subset sorted from them (not recorded which). Receptor source: an adult woman who had mild COVID-19 (a few samples of this study predate the infection). Cell type and time point are not known.

This clonotype was recorded at least ten times. This chain joins TRBV5-6 and TRBJ1-2; possibly TRBD1 for D (6 bases). The CDR3 has 16 residues. Per the germline V gene, CDR1 is SGHDT and CDR2 is YYEEEE. Trimming stripped 4 bases from V and 4 bases from J, with 20 bases between. CDR3 residues: CASSHRGASVVYGYTF. The CDR3 DNA follows: TGTGCCAGCAGCCATCGGGGGGCGTCGGTTGTCTATGGCTACACCTTC.

The chain couples TRBV27 to TRBJ2-2, with unresolved D. CDR3 length: 13 residues. Germline V gene lookup returns CDR1 MNHEY and CDR2 SMNVEV (reference sequence). Trimming removed 2 bases from V and 9 bases from J, with 10 bases in between. The CDR3 nucleotides are TGTGCCAGCAGTTTAGTAAAGGACCGGGAGCTGTTTTTT. It specifies CASSLVKDRELFF.

There are a few counts of this clonotype. V gene TRBV6-1 combines with J gene TRBJ2-7; TRBD1 agrees at 8 bases. Germline loops: CDR1 MNHNS, CDR2 SASEGT. The CDR3 length is 14 residues. With 0 bases clipped from V and 6 bases from J, the junction kept 4 bases outside the gene matches. The DNA for the CDR3 is TGTGCCAGCAGTGAAGCGGGGACAGGCGGCGAGCAGTACTTC. As protein: CASSEAGTGGEQYF.

In its sample, this clonotype was seen a few times. The chain uses TRBV4-3 and TRBJ2-1; 13 nucleotides match TRBD2. The germline V gene encodes CDR1 LGHNA and CDR2 YSLEER. This CDR3 has 15 amino acids. J was trimmed by 8 bases and V by 3 bases; bases with no gene match: 4. In DNA, the CDR3 is TGCGCCAGCAGCCAGGGCGGACTAGCGGGAGATGAGCAGTTCTTC. This encodes CASSQGGLAGDEQFF.

This clonotype was detected only a few times. The rearrangement links TRBV5-5 to TRBJ2-7; the D gene is possibly TRBD2 (7 bases). The V gene lost 5 bases and the J gene lost 3 bases, with 15 bases spanning the gap. Germline V gives CDR1 SGHKS, CDR2 YYEKEE (reference sequence). The CDR3 has 14 amino acids. The CDR3 region is CASREPGGHYEQYF. As DNA, the CDR3 is TGTGCCAGCAGAGAGCCGGGGGGCCACTACGAGCAGTACTTC.

This clonotype was found a few times. The CDR3: CASSPAGTGGYGNTIYF. The CDR3 bases are TGTGCCAGCAGCCCCGCCGGGACAGGGGGCTATGGAAACACCATATATTTT. The chain couples TRBV7-3 to TRBJ1-3; 12 nucleotides align to TRBD1. CDR3 size: 17 residues. The J segment lost 3 bases and the V segment lost 5 bases, leaving 8 bases of the junction unmatched. Germline CDR1 is SGHTA and CDR2 is FQGTGA.

This clonotype came up a few times. The rearrangement uses TRBV19 and TRBJ1-1; D ambiguous. V was trimmed by 0 bases and J by 3 bases, leaving 17 bases between them. Germline CDR1 LNHDA, CDR2 SQIVND (reference sequence). The CDR3 loop spans 17 amino acids. The CDR3, as DNA: TGTGCCAGTAGTATAGATAAAGGTCTCCCTCTGGACACTGAAGCTTTCTTT. Its translation: CASSIDKGLPLDTEAFF.

The chain recombines TRBV7-8 with TRBJ2-3; tentatively, D is TRBD2 (5 bases). V gave up 1 base and J gave up 4 bases, with 24 bases separating them. The germline V gene encodes CDR1 SGHVS and CDR2 FQNEAQ. This CDR3 has 19 residues. CDR3 region: CASSLVVVASGGGPDTQYF. In nucleotides, the CDR3 is TGTGCCAGCAGCTTAGTGGTGGTGGCTAGTGGAGGCGGGCCAGATACGCAGTATTTT.

This clonotype was observed a handful of times. CDR3 region: CASSKTGVQKTQYF. The CDR3 nucleotides are TGTGCCAGCAGTAAGACAGGGGTGCAAAAGACCCAGTACTTC. The V and J genes are TRBV12-3 or TRBV12-4 and TRBJ2-5; 8 bases match TRBD1. This CDR3 comprises 14 residues. The V segment lost 5 bases and the J segment 6 bases; nucleotides outside the gene matches: 8.

This sequence joins TRBV29-1 and TRBJ1-1; no clear D gene. Per germline, CDR1 SQVTM and CDR2 ANQGSEA. This CDR3 contains 17 residues. Trimming left V 5 bases short and J 2 bases short, with 24 bases between. The CDR3 is CSVYLWFVGTDNTEAFF. The CDR3 DNA is TGCAGCGTTTATCTTTGGTTTGTGGGCACAGATAACACTGAAGCTTTCTTT.

This clonotype showed up just a few times. The chain carries TRBV3-1 and TRBJ2-1; D uncertain. Germline-derived CDR1 and CDR2 are LGHDT and YNNKEL (reference sequence). The V and J ends lost 4 bases and 10 bases respectively, with 14 bases between them. This CDR3 has 13 residues. For the CDR3, the DNA is TGTGCCAGCAGCCTTCTAATTAGTTCGGAGCAGTTCTTC. It codes for CASSLLISSEQFF.

The gene calls are TRBV19 and TRBJ2-3, with D perhaps matching TRBD1 or TRBD2 (6 bases each). V gave up 5 bases and J gave up 0 bases, with 15 bases separating them. This CDR3 has 16 amino acids. The germline V gene has CDR1 LNHDA and CDR2 SQIVND (reference sequence). The CDR3 spells CASSPRWGASTDTQYF. CDR3 nucleotide sequence: TGTGCCAGTAGTCCCCGGTGGGGGGCCAGCACAGATACGCAGTATTTT.

This chain links TRBV20-1 with TRBJ2-3; D is possibly TRBD2 (5 bases). The CDR3 runs 15 residues. Germline-derived CDR1 and CDR2 are DFQATT and SNEGSKA (reference sequence). Trimming shortened V by 1 base and J by 3 bases, and 14 bases separated the two germline ends. The CDR3 DNA reads as TGCAGTGCTAGAGCCCCAGCGGTGTCTACAGATACGCAGTATTTT. Amino acids: CSARAPAVSTDTQYF.

The sample holds many counts of this clonotype. The chain has TRBV11-2 and TRBJ2-3; 8 nucleotides agree with TRBD2. J was trimmed by 0 bases and V by 5 bases; bases with no gene match: 13. This CDR3 is 18 amino acids long. CDR1 is SGHAT and CDR2 is FQNNGV in the germline V gene. Here the CDR3 reads CASSPRGSGGISTDTQYF. The CDR3 region has the DNA TGTGCCAGCAGCCCGAGAGGGAGCGGGGGAATTAGCACAGATACGCAGTATTTT. Complete variable domain (other parts from reference TRBV11-2 and TRBJ2-3): EAGVAQSPRYKIIEKRQSVAFWCNPISGHATLYWYQQILGQGPKLLIQFQNNGVVDDSQLPKDRFSAERLKGVDSTLKIQPAKLEDSAVYLCASSPRGSGGISTDTQYFGPGTRLTVL.

In its sample, this clonotype was seen a few times. The chain employs TRBV12-3 or TRBV12-4 and TRBJ2-3, with 11 bases that match TRBD2. The CDR3 is 18 amino acids. V trimming: 3 bases; J trimming: 0 bases; junction bases outside the gene matches: 8. CDR3 in amino acids: CASSFPSGGLPSTDTQYF. CDR3 DNA: TGTGCCAGCAGTTTTCCTAGCGGGGGGCTTCCTAGCACAGATACGCAGTATTTT.

This clonotype was detected a few times. This chain connects TRBV7-3 to TRBJ2-3, with TRBD2 matching 7 bases. V lost 4 bases to trimming and J lost 5 bases; unmatched junction nucleotides: 3. The CDR3 extends over 13 amino acids. Germline V gene lookup returns CDR1 SGHTA and CDR2 FQGTGA. The CDR3 here is CASSSGLEDTQYF. In DNA, the CDR3 is TGTGCCAGCAGCTCCGGACTAGAAGATACGCAGTATTTT.

The chain has TRBV27 and TRBJ1-2, with no clear D. From germline, CDR1 is MNHEY and CDR2 SMNVEV (reference sequence). V dropped 3 bases and J dropped 4 bases, with 9 bases sitting between them. The CDR3 is 13 amino acids. CDR3 amino acids: CASSFNSLYGYTF. CDR3 nucleotide sequence: TGTGCCAGCAGTTTTAACAGCCTCTATGGCTACACCTTC.

This clonotype has a handful of counts. The chain is built from TRBV27 and TRBJ2-2, with TRBD1 as a possible D gene (6 bases). CDR1 and CDR2 from the germline V gene are MNHEY and SMNVEV (reference sequence). This CDR3 has 16 amino acids. Trimming removed 5 bases from V and 4 bases from J, with 17 bases in between. CDR3 coding DNA: TGTGCCAGCAGTCTCGACAGGTCGTGGGCCACCGGGGAGCTGTTTTTT. Translated: CASSLDRSWATGELFF.

This clonotype occurred a few times. Mismatch with germline at one junction end may stem from a read error. The chain links TRBV2 to TRBJ2-7; 10 nucleotides match TRBD2. CDR3 length: 15 residues. Per the germline V gene, CDR1 is SNHLY and CDR2 is FYNNEI. CDR3 amino acids: CASREGTSDSYEQYF. Here the CDR3 DNA reads TGTGCCAGCAGGGAAGGGACTAGCGACTCCTACGAGCAGTACTTC.

This sequence joins TRBV2 and TRBJ2-1; D is uncertain. Trimming pared 1 base from V and 0 bases from J, leaving 7 bases between. The CDR3 contains 15 residues. From germline, CDR1 is SNHLY and CDR2 FYNNEI. CDR3 in DNA: TGTGCCAGCAGTGAAGATCGGAGCTCCTACAATGAGCAGTTCTTC. Protein sequence: CASSEDRSSYNEQFF.

The chain links TRBV19 to TRBJ1-3; D is unresolved. Per the germline V gene, CDR1 is LNHDA and CDR2 is SQIVND (reference sequence). CDR3 length: 16 residues. V was shortened by 3 bases and J by 0 bases, with 12 bases between the two germline ends. CDR3 protein: CASSMGRAGSGNTIYF. DNA for the CDR3: TGTGCCAGTAGTATGGGAAGGGCGGGCTCTGGAAACACCATATATTTT. Full variable domain (remainder filled in from reference TRBV19 and TRBJ1-3): DGGITQSPKYLFRKEGQNVTLSCEQNLNHDAMYWYRQDPGQGLRLIYYSQIVNDFQKGDIAEGYSVSREKKESFPLTVTSAQKNPTAFYLCASSMGRAGSGNTIYFGEGSWLTVV.

This clonotype was observed a handful of times. The chain combines TRBV12-3 or TRBV12-4 with TRBJ2-6; a weak D match, TRBD2 (5 bases). The CDR3 spans 20 residues. V dropped 6 bases and J dropped 2 bases, with 26 bases sitting between them. CDR3 residues: CASSSSSEAGWSPGANVLTF. CDR3 bases: TGTGCCAGCAGCTCTTCATCGGAGGCAGGTTGGTCACCTGGGGCCAACGTCCTGACTTTC.

This clonotype was seen a handful of times. The chain carries TRBV11-2 and TRBJ2-1; D is perhaps TRBD2 (6 bases). The CDR3 covers 18 residues. Germline CDR1 is SGHAT and CDR2 is FQNNGV. V lost 5 bases and J 4 bases, leaving 24 bases between the germline ends. CDR3 loop: CASSRSLKPNGGYNEQFF. CDR3 nucleotides: TGTGCCAGCAGCCGATCACTGAAACCAAATGGGGGGTACAATGAGCAGTTCTTC.

The chain uses TRBV25-1 and TRBJ1-2; D is unclear. CDR1 MGHDK and CDR2 SYGVNS come from the germline V gene. The length of the CDR3 is 13 residues. Trimming pared 1 base from V and 4 bases from J, leaving 7 bases between. CDR3 sequence reads: CASSESGIYGYTF. CDR3 DNA: TGTGCCAGCAGTGAATCGGGGATCTATGGCTACACCTTC.

This clonotype was observed many times. The chain employs TRBV5-1 and TRBJ2-7; 14 bases align to TRBD2. Germline loops: CDR1 SGHRS, CDR2 YFSETQ. V was clipped by 3 bases and J by 4 bases; unmatched bases: 3. This CDR3 is built from 15 residues. CDR3 region: CASSSGTSGGYEQYF. The DNA of the CDR3 is TGCGCCAGCAGCTCCGGGACTAGCGGGGGATACGAGCAGTACTTC.